The clone carrying this TCR beta chain turned up a few times. The data were obtained in a study of molecular identifiers for immune sequencing clone quantification. TCRdb re-called the PCR reads through MiXCR, storing one row per CDR3 protein. The sample has 460,000 or so distinct CDR3 sequences, around 23% seen once. The sequenced sample consisted of naive CD8+ T cells from blood, with Jurkat cell RNA spiked in. Stated subset: FACS-sorted CD8+CD4-CCR7+CD45RA+ naive T cells. The sequence was obtained from a human donor in good health. Some libraries in this study had Jurkat cell RNA spiked in.

CDR3 sequence (DNA): TGTGCCAGCAGCCCAAAGGGGGGGGTTGCCTACGAGCAGTACTTC. Residues: CASSPKGGVAYEQYF. The chain links TRBV13 to TRBJ2-7; TRBD2 might be the D (7 bases). Germline lookup yields CDR1 PRHDT and CDR2 FYEKMQ (reference sequence). Trimming left V 5 bases short and J 2 bases short, with 16 bases between. The CDR3 sequence is 15 residues long. Supplemented by reference TRBV13 and TRBJ2-7, the full variable domain reads AAGVIQSPRHLIKEKRETATLKCYPIPRHDTVYWYQQGPGQDPQFLISFYEKMQSDKGSIPDRFSAQQFSDYHSELNMSSLELGDSALYFCASSPKGGVAYEQYFGPGTRLTVT.